The 26 T cell receptor beta chains below come from one sample, sequenced in a study of T cells in Graves' hyperthyroidism and ophthalmopathy. TCR beta CDR3 region amplification was performed from RNA transcripts. TCR CDR3 underwent first-round RT-PCR with the HTBI primer set. Each CDR3 protein gets one entry after TCRdb re-called the multiplex PCR reads with MiXCR. The data show approximately 530,000 distinct CDR3 sequences, 15% to 20% seen once. The specimen sequenced was blood. Receptors originate from a man aged 40-55 years with Graves' ophthalmopathy.

This chain uses TRBV30 with TRBJ1-5, with 7 bases matching TRBD1. Trimming removed 0 bases from V and 7 bases from J; junction bases left unmatched: 15. CDR3 size: 17 residues. The germline V gene has CDR1 GTSNPN and CDR2 SVGIG (reference sequence). Here the CDR3 DNA reads TGTGCCTGGAGTGTTGGGGGACAGAAGATTTTCGCGCAGCCCCAGCATTTT. Its protein product is CAWSVGGQKIFAQPQHF.

CDR3 nucleotides: TGTGCCAGCAGTTACTCGCCGAGACAGGGGGCAAGGGAAGATACGCAGTATTTT. Translation gives CASSYSPRQGAREDTQYF. The V and J genes are TRBV6-5 and TRBJ2-3; 10 nucleotides line up with TRBD1. J lost 5 bases, V lost 0 bases, and 11 bases had no gene match. Germline loops: CDR1 MNHEY, CDR2 SVGAGI. This CDR3 is built from 18 residues.

The chain carries TRBV7-9 and TRBJ2-7; TRBD2 matches 13 bases. The germline V gene encodes CDR1 SEHNR and CDR2 FQNEAQ (reference sequence). J gave up 6 bases and V 6 bases, and 2 bases lay outside the gene matches. The CDR3 sequence is 13 residues long. CDR3 sequence (DNA): TGTGCCAGCAGGGGGACTAGCGGGATCGAGCAGTACTTC. This translates into CASRGTSGIEQYF.

The chain employs TRBV7-2 and TRBJ1-1, with a possible D match to TRBD1 (6 bases). Trimming cost V 0 bases and J 6 bases, with 14 bases left between them. The length of the CDR3 is 15 residues. Germline V CDR1 and CDR2: SGHTA, FQGNSA. CDR3 residues: CASSLAVRGVAEAFF. CDR3 bases: TGTGCCAGCAGCTTAGCTGTAAGGGGGGTCGCTGAAGCTTTCTTT.

This clonotype showed up many times. The V call is TRBV11-2, the J call TRBJ2-3, with a tentative D call TRBD2 (6 bases). Germline V gives CDR1 SGHAT, CDR2 FQNNGV. CDR3 length: 15 amino acids. V lost 6 bases, J lost 4 bases, and 17 bases lay in between. The CDR3 sequence is CASSRRDSPADTQYF. In nucleotides, the CDR3 is TGTGCCAGCAGTCGCAGGGACTCTCCGGCAGATACGCAGTATTTT.

On this clonotype itself: Given the absence of the conserved phenylalanine or tryptophan at the CDR3 end, a read error is likely. The genes are TRBV6-5 and TRBJ2-2; unclear D gene. CDR3 length: 14 residues. Germline loops: CDR1 MNHEY, CDR2 SVGAGI. The V end was cut by 2 bases, the J end by 2 bases, with 6 bases between. The CDR3 sequence: CASSYGLNTGELFL. The CDR3 nucleotides read TGTGCCAGCAGTTACGGGCTAAACACCGGGGAGCTGTTTCTT.

This clonotype was seen many times. This chain links TRBV7-9 with TRBJ2-1; D not resolved. Per germline, CDR1 SEHNR and CDR2 FQNEAQ (reference sequence). The V end lost 1 base, the J end lost 5 bases, and 9 bases lay between the germline ends. The CDR3 is 14 residues long. This CDR3 reads CASSLVRQHNEQFF. Written as DNA, the CDR3 is TGTGCCAGCAGCTTAGTCCGACAACACAATGAGCAGTTCTTC. The entire variable domain, with the rest obtained from reference TRBV7-9 and TRBJ2-1, is as follows: DTGVSQNPRHKITKRGQNVTFRCDPISEHNRLYWYRQTLGQGPEFLTYFQNEAQLEKSRLLSDRFSAERPKGSFSTLEIQRTEQGDSAMYLCASSLVRQHNEQFFGPGTRLTVL.

This chain uses TRBV27 with TRBJ2-2; the match to TRBD1 covers 8 bases. This CDR3 has 17 residues. The V gene's germline CDR1 is MNHEY and CDR2 SMNVEV (reference sequence). V gave up 7 bases and J gave up 7 bases; unmatched junction bases: 17. The CDR3 coding sequence is TGTGCCAGCACCTCGACCCTGGGGACAGGAGGCGGCGGGGAGCTGTTTTTT. As protein: CASTSTLGTGGGGELFF.

The chain employs TRBV7-2 and TRBJ2-3; maybe TRBD2 (5 bases). The V and J ends lost 5 bases and 7 bases respectively, with 19 bases between them. The CDR3 is 15 residues long. CDR1 and CDR2 (germline): SGHTA, FQGNSA. This CDR3 is CASSQGMGAGNTQYF. CDR3 in DNA: TGTGCCAGCAGCCAAGGGATGGGAGCCGGAAATACGCAGTATTTT. Combining the CDR3 with reference TRBV7-2 and TRBJ2-3 gives the whole variable domain GAGVSQSPSNKVTEKGKDVELRCDPISGHTALYWYRQSLGQGLEFLIYFQGNSAPDKSGLPSDRFSAERTGGSVSTLTIQRTQQEDSAVYLCASSQGMGAGNTQYFGPGTRLTVL.

This clonotype was detected ten times or more. This chain connects TRBV20-1 to TRBJ1-1; D is unresolved. The V gene lost 2 bases and the J gene lost 2 bases, with 6 bases spanning the gap. The CDR3 has 12 residues. Germline CDR1 and CDR2: DFQATT and SNEGSKA (reference sequence). The CDR3 DNA reads as TGCAGTGCTAGAAGGACTAACACTGAAGCTTTCTTT. Residues: CSARRTNTEAFF.

This clonotype appeared many times. Here the CDR3 reads CSVGGGSSNYGYTF. The CDR3 region has the DNA TGCAGCGTCGGGGGAGGGTCGTCTAACTATGGCTACACCTTC. The chain uses TRBV29-1 and TRBJ1-2, with D maybe TRBD1 (5 bases). Looked up from germline, CDR1 is SQVTM and CDR2 is ANQGSEA. V lost 6 bases, J lost 0 bases, and 14 bases lay in between. This CDR3 spans 14 amino acids.

CDR3 DNA sequence: TGTGCCAGCAGCTTAGATTCGGCAGGAGTGTCACTCCACTTT. Translation gives CASSLDSAGVSLHF. The V call is TRBV7-9, the J call TRBJ1-6; no clear D. From germline, CDR1 is SEHNR and CDR2 FQNEAQ (reference sequence). The CDR3 extends over 14 amino acids. Trimming shortened V by 1 base and J by 16 bases, and 17 bases separated the two germline ends.

Ten or more counts support this clonotype. The chain employs TRBV2 and TRBJ1-6; 11 bases are a match to TRBD1. The CDR3 has 14 residues. V was clipped by 6 bases and J by 9 bases; unmatched bases: 4. CDR1 SNHLY and CDR2 FYNNEI come from the germline V gene. CDR3 coding DNA: TGTGCCAGCAGCGGACAGGGGGCAGGTTCACCCCTCCACTTT. This codes for CASSGQGAGSPLHF.

This chain joins TRBV12-3 or TRBV12-4 and TRBJ2-1; D remains unclear. V lost 5 bases and J lost 2, with 7 bases in between. The CDR3 contains 13 residues. The CDR3 sequence is CASSPVTYNEQFF. For the CDR3, the DNA is TGTGCCAGCAGTCCCGTAACCTACAATGAGCAGTTCTTC.

This clonotype was counted a few times. CDR3 region: CATSDDWARRTLSHEQYF. The CDR3 bases are TGTGCCACCAGTGATGACTGGGCGAGGAGAACCCTGAGCCACGAGCAGTACTTC. The gene calls are TRBV24-1 and TRBJ2-7; D is uncertain. This CDR3 is 18 amino acids long. Trimming stripped 3 bases from V and 5 bases from J, with 25 bases between. Germline V lookup: CDR1 KGHDR, CDR2 SFDVKD.

This clonotype was recorded many times. This chain connects TRBV2 to TRBJ2-7; the match to TRBD2 covers 7 bases. From germline, CDR1 is SNHLY and CDR2 FYNNEI. V lost 3 bases to trimming and J lost 3 bases; unmatched junction nucleotides: 11. The length of the CDR3 is 16 residues. CDR3 coding DNA: TGTGCCAGCAGTGATGTGATCCAGCGGGACCACTACGAGCAGTACTTC. Translated: CASSDVIQRDHYEQYF. The variable domain in full, completed from reference TRBV2 and TRBJ2-7, reads EPEVTQTPSHQVTQMGQEVILRCVPISNHLYFYWYRQILGQKVEFLVSFYNNEISEKSEIFDDQFSVERPDGSNFTLKIRSTKLEDSAMYFCASSDVIQRDHYEQYFGPGTRLTVT.

This clonotype was recorded at least ten times. The chain recombines TRBV2 with TRBJ1-6, with D perhaps TRBD1 (5 bases). Deletions cut 6 bases from V and 6 bases from J, with 6 bases between. The germline V gene has CDR1 SNHLY and CDR2 FYNNEI. This CDR3 has 12 amino acids. The CDR3 spells CASSDSNSPLHF. The CDR3 DNA reads as TGTGCCAGCAGCGACAGTAATTCACCCCTCCACTTT. The full variable domain, with the rest looked up from reference TRBV2 and TRBJ1-6, is EPEVTQTPSHQVTQMGQEVILRCVPISNHLYFYWYRQILGQKVEFLVSFYNNEISEKSEIFDDQFSVERPDGSNFTLKIRSTKLEDSAMYFCASSDSNSPLHFGNGTRLTVT.

This clonotype has a count of ten or more. The chain joins TRBV7-2 to TRBJ2-3; D uncertain. V was shortened by 1 base and J by 0 bases, with 11 bases between the two germline ends. This CDR3 region has 16 residues. CDR1 is SGHTA, CDR2 FQGNSA, per germline. CDR3 coding DNA: TGTGCCAGCAGCTTAGATTGGGCATATAGCACAGATACGCAGTATTTT. Translated: CASSLDWAYSTDTQYF.

As to this clonotype: This may stem from a read error, because a much larger clone lies one nucleotide away. The V gene is TRBV30, the J gene TRBJ1-4, with 10 bases matching TRBD1. CDR1 is GTSNPN and CDR2 is SVGIG in the germline V gene (reference sequence). The ends lost 4 bases at V and 7 bases at J; junction bases unmatched: 3. The CDR3 is made up of 13 amino acids. The chain's CDR3 is CAWKGQGSEKLFF. The CDR3 region has the DNA TGTGCCTGGAAGGGACAGGGGAGTGAAAAACTGTTTTTT.

Remarks on this clonotype: A much larger clone is a single base away; this may be a read error. The genes are TRBV7-9 and TRBJ2-7, with D possibly being TRBD2 (5 bases). The CDR3 extends over 17 amino acids. Germline assignment: CDR1 SEHNR and CDR2 FQNEAQ (reference sequence). DNA of the CDR3: TGTGCCAACAGCTTAGCGCTTTCGGCTCCCAGAGTCCACGAGCAGTACTTC. This sequence encodes CANSLALSAPRVHEQYF.

This clonotype has a handful of counts. V is TRBV2 and J is TRBJ2-6; no reliable D call. Germline-derived CDR1 and CDR2 are SNHLY and FYNNEI. Deletions cut 6 bases from V and 4 bases from J, with 16 bases between. The CDR3 spans 16 residues. The CDR3 here is CASSPNHAWGANVLTF. The CDR3 DNA reads as TGTGCCAGCAGCCCCAACCATGCTTGGGGGGCCAACGTCCTGACTTTC.

This clonotype was counted ten times or more. CDR3 sequence: CASSLQGRRGYTF. The CDR3 coding sequence is TGTGCCAGCAGTTTACAGGGAAGGCGCGGCTACACCTTC. The chain uses TRBV28 and TRBJ1-2; weak D call: TRBD1 (5 bases). The CDR3 runs to 13 residues. The ends were cut back, 2 bases at V and 8 bases at J, with 12 bases in the middle. Germline CDR1 and CDR2: MDHEN and SYDVKM.

The CDR3 loop is CASRPGDLMDYGYTF. Written as DNA, the CDR3 is TGTGCCAGCAGACCCGGGGACCTGATGGACTATGGCTACACCTTC. This chain joins TRBV6-4 and TRBJ1-2; possible D gene TRBD1, 5 bases. The length of the CDR3 is 15 residues. The germline gives CDR1 MRHNA, CDR2 SNTAGT. Trimming cost V 6 bases and J 3 bases, with 17 bases left between them.

In its sample, this clonotype was seen a few times. This rearrangement joins TRBV27 to TRBJ2-7; TRBD1 might be the D (5 bases). Germline-derived CDR1 and CDR2 are MNHEY and SMNVEV (reference sequence). V was cut by 3 bases and J by 1 base, with 10 bases left in between. This CDR3 has 14 residues. This chain's CDR3 is CASSLSDKSYEQYF. The CDR3 DNA is TGTGCCAGCAGTTTGTCGGACAAATCCTACGAGCAGTACTTC.

This clonotype came up a few times. This chain's CDR3 is CASSESGVSSYNEQFF. CDR3 sequence (DNA): TGTGCCAGCAGTGAGAGTGGGGTAAGCTCCTACAATGAGCAGTTCTTC. The chain carries TRBV6-1 and TRBJ2-1; D gene uncertain. V was shortened by 3 bases and J by 0 bases, with 12 bases between the two germline ends. This CDR3 region has 16 residues. Germline V gives CDR1 MNHNS, CDR2 SASEGT.

The rearrangement uses TRBV9 and TRBJ2-1, with 10 bases matching TRBD2. Germline V lookup: CDR1 SGDLS, CDR2 YYNGEE. V lost 3 bases, J lost 8 bases, and 8 bases stayed unmatched. This CDR3 region has 15 residues. DNA of the CDR3: TGTGCCAGCAGCGAGAGAGCGGGAGGGCCGGATGAGCAGTTCTTC. Its protein is CASSERAGGPDEQFF.